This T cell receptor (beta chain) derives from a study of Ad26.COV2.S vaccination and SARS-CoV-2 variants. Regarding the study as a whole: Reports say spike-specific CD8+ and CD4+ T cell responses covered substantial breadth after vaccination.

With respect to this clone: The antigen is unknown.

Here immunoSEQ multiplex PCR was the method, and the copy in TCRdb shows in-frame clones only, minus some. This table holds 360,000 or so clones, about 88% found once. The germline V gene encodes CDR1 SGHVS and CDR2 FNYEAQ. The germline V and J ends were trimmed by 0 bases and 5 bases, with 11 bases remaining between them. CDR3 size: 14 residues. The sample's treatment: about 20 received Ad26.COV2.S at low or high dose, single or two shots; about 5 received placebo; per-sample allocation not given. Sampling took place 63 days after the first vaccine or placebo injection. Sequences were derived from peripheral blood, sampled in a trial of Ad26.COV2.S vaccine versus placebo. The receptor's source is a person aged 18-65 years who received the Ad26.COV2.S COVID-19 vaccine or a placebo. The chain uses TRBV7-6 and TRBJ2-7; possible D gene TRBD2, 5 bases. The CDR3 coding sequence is TGTGCCAGCAGCTTAGCCTCCGGGGTCGACGAGCAGTACTTC. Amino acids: CASSLASGVDEQYF.